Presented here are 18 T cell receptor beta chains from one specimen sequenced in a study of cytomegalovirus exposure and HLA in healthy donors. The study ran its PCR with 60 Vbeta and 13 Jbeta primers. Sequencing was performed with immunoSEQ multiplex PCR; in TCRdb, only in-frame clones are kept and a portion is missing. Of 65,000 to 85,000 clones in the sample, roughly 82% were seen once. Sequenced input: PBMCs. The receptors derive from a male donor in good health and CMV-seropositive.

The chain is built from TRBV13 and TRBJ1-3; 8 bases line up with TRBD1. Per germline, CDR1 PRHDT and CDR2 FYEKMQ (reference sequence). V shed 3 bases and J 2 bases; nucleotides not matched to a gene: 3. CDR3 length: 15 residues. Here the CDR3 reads CASSFGRGPGNTIYF. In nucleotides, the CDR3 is TGTGCCAGCAGCTTCGGCAGGGGGCCTGGAAACACCATATATTTT.

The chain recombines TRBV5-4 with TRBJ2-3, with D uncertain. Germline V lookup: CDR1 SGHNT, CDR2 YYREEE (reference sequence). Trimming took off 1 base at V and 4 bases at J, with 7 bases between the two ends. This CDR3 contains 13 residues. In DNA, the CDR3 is TGTGCCAGCAGCTTGTTTTCCGCAGATACGCAGTATTTT. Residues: CASSLFSADTQYF.

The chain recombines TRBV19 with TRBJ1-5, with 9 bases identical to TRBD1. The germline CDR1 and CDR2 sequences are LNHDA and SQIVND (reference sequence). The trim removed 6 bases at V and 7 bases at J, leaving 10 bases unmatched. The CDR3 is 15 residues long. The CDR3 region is CASRLTGGKEQPQHF. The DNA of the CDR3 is TGTGCCAGTAGGTTAACAGGGGGCAAGGAACAGCCCCAGCATTTT.

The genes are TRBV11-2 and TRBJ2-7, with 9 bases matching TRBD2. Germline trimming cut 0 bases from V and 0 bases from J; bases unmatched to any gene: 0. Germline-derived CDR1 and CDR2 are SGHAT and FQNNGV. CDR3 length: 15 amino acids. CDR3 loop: CASSLDSGSSYEQYF. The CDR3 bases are TGTGCCAGCAGCTTAGATAGCGGGAGCTCCTACGAGCAGTACTTC.

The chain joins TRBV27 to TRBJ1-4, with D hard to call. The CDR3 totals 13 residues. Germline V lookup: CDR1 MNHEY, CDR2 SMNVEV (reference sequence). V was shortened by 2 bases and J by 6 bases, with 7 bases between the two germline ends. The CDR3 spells CASSLTSHEKLFF. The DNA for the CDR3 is TGTGCCAGCAGTTTAACATCCCATGAAAAACTGTTTTTT.

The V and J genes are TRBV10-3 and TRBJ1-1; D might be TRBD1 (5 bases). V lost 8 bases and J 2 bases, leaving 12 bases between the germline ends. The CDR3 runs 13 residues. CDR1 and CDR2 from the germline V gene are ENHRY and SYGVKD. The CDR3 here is CAIRRDLNTEAFF. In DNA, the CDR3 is TGTGCCATCCGGCGGGACTTAAACACTGAAGCTTTCTTT.

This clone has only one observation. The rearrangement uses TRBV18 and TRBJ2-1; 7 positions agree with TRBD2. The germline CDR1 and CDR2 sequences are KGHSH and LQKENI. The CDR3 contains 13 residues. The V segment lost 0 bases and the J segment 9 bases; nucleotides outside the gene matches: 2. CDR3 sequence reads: CASSPPGGGEQFF. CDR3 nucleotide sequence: TGTGCCAGCTCACCACCGGGGGGGGGTGAGCAGTTCTTC.

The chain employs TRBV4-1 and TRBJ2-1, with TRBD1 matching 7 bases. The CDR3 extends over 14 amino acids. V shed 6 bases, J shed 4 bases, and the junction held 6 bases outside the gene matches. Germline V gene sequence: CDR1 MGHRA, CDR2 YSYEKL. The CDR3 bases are TGCGCCAGCAGGAGACAGGGATCGTACAATGAGCAGTTCTTC. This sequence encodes CASRRQGSYNEQFF.

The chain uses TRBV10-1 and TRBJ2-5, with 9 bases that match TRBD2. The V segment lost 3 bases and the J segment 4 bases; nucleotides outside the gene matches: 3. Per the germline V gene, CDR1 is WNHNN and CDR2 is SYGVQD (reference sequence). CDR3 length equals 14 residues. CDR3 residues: CASSDGLARETQYF. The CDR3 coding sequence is TGCGCCAGCAGTGACGGACTAGCGCGAGAGACCCAGTACTTC.

The CDR3: CASKPTDANTGELFF. The CDR3 DNA reads as TGTGCCAGCAAACCGACTGACGCGAACACCGGGGAGCTGTTTTTT. This chain joins TRBV28 and TRBJ2-2; D gene uncertain. Per germline, CDR1 MDHEN and CDR2 SYDVKM. V shed 7 bases and J shed 0 bases, with 12 bases lying between them. The CDR3 is 15 amino acids.

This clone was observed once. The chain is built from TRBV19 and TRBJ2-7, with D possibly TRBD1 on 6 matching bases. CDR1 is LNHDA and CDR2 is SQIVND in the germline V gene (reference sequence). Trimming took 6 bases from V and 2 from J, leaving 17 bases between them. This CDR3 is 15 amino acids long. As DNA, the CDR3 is TGTGCCAGTAGCGCTTCAACAGGGTATGCCTACGAGCAGTACTTC. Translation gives CASSASTGYAYEQYF. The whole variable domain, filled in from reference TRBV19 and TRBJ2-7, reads DGGITQSPKYLFRKEGQNVTLSCEQNLNHDAMYWYRQDPGQGLRLIYYSQIVNDFQKGDIAEGYSVSREKKESFPLTVTSAQKNPTAFYLCASSASTGYAYEQYFGPGTRLTVT.

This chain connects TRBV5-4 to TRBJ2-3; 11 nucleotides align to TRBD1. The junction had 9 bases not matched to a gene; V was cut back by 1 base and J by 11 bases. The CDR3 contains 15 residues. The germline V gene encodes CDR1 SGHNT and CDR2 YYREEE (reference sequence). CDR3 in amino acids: CASSLSGTGGSRQYF. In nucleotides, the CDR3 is TGTGCCAGCAGCTTGTCCGGGACAGGGGGTAGTAGGCAGTATTTT.

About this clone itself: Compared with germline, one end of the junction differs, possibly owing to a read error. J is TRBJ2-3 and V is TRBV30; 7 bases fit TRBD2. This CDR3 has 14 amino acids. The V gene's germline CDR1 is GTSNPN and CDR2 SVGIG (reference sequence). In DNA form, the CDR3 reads TGTGCCCGGAGTGTAGGGCTAGCGGCAGATACGCAGTATTTT. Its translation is CARSVGLAADTQYF.

Written as DNA, the CDR3 is TGTGCCAGCAGCTTGGACGGGGCCGGGGAGCTGTTTTTT. Translation gives CASSLDGAGELFF. The chain couples TRBV5-4 to TRBJ2-2, with D maybe TRBD2 (5 bases). There are 13 residues in the CDR3. V lost 0 bases to trimming and J lost 6 bases, with 6 bases between them. The V gene's germline CDR1 is SGHNT and CDR2 YYREEE (reference sequence). The full variable domain, with the rest looked up from reference TRBV5-4 and TRBJ2-2, is ETGVTQSPTHLIKTRGQQVTLRCSSQSGHNTVSWYQQALGQGPQFIFQYYREEENGRGNFPPRFSGLQFPNYSSELNVNALELDDSALYLCASSLDGAGELFFGEGSRLTVL.

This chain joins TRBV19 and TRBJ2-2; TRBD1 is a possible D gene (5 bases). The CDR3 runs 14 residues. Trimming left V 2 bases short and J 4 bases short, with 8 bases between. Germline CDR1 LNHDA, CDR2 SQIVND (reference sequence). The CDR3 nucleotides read TGTGCCAGTAGTATATTGACAGTCACCGGGGAGCTGTTTTTT. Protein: CASSILTVTGELFF.

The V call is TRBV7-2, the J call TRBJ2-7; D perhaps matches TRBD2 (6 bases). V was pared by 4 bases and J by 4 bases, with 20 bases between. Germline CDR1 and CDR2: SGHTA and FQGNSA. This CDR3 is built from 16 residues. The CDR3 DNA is TGTGCCAGCAGCTCAACCGGAAGCGGGCCCCCGTACGAGCAGTACTTC. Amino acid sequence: CASSSTGSGPPYEQYF. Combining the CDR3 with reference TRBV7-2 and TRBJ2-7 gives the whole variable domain GAGVSQSPSNKVTEKGKDVELRCDPISGHTALYWYRQSLGQGLEFLIYFQGNSAPDKSGLPSDRFSAERTGGSVSTLTIQRTQQEDSAVYLCASSSTGSGPPYEQYFGPGTRLTVT.

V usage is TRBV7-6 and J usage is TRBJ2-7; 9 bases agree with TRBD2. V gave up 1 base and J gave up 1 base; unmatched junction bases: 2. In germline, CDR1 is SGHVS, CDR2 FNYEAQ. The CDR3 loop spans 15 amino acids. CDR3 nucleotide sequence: TGTGCCAGCAGCTTAGTAGCGGGGGAGTCCTACGAGCAGTACTTC. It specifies CASSLVAGESYEQYF.

The CDR3 spells CASSFSKGGPIGELFF. Here the CDR3 DNA reads TGTGCCAGCAGCTTTTCCAAGGGGGGGCCGATCGGGGAGCTGTTTTTT. This chain joins TRBV11-3 and TRBJ2-2; D perhaps matches TRBD2 (7 bases). The CDR3 is 16 amino acids. The germline gives CDR1 SGHNT, CDR2 YENEEA. The ends were cut back, 3 bases at V and 7 bases at J, with 18 bases in the middle.